This T cell receptor beta chain emerged from a study of blood T cell repertoires in COVID-19. The wider study: Spain, Italy and the United States supplied samples that represented acute and convalescent COVID-19.

Original processing methods: The assay estimated nucleated cells by amplifying reference gene primers. The data were produced by immunoSEQ multiplex PCR, yet TCRdb's version contains in-frame clones alone and is incomplete. The V and J calls and clone size are taken from that table; D and trimming were inferred from the DNA. The sample has more than 200,000 clones, 88% seen once. The sequenced sample was PBMCs or T cells enriched from blood (not recorded which). This sequence was found in a young woman who had been exposed to COVID-19.

CDR3 sequence (DNA): TGTGCCAGCAGCTTAGTCGAACAGGTATACACTGAAGCTTTCTTT. This gives the protein CASSLVEQVYTEAFF. The chain employs TRBV13 and TRBJ1-1; TRBD1 is a possible D gene (5 bases). Germline values: CDR1 PRHDT, CDR2 FYEKMQ (reference sequence). The V end was cut by 1 base, the J end by 3 bases, with 12 bases between. This CDR3 region has 15 residues.